These 21 T cell receptor beta chains came from one sample sequenced in a study of blood T cell repertoires in COVID-19. Sequencing was performed with immunoSEQ multiplex PCR; in TCRdb, only in-frame clones are kept and a portion is missing. Counted here are 200,000 to 250,000 clones, roughly 85% occurring once; the ten biggest clones make up about 10%. The sample was PBMCs or T cells enriched from blood (not recorded which). Source of these receptors: a man between 25 and 39 years old who had recovered from COVID-19.

The V and J genes are TRBV5-1 and TRBJ1-2, with a possible D match to TRBD1 (6 bases). CDR1 and CDR2 (germline): SGHRS, YFSETQ. This CDR3 is built from 16 residues. Trimming took off 5 bases at V and 2 bases at J, with 19 bases between the two ends. The CDR3 loop reads CASSSGLWTDNYGYTF. The CDR3 nucleotides are TGCGCCAGCAGTTCTGGTTTGTGGACAGACAACTATGGCTACACCTTC. Using reference TRBV5-1 and TRBJ1-2 for the parts outside the CDR3, the full variable domain is KAGVTQTPRYLIKTRGQQVTLSCSPISGHRSVSWYQQTPGQGLQFLFEYFSETQRNKGNFPGRFSGRQFSNSRSEMNVSTLELGDSALYLCASSSGLWTDNYGYTFGSGTRLTVV.

This clone has a handful of counts. This rearrangement joins TRBV2 to TRBJ1-3, with D tentatively TRBD1 (6 bases). The CDR3 totals 17 residues. Germline V lookup: CDR1 SNHLY, CDR2 FYNNEI. Trimming took 5 bases from V and 0 from J, leaving 17 bases between them. The CDR3 loop is CASSPDSLTFSGNTIYF. DNA for the CDR3: TGTGCCAGCAGTCCGGACAGCCTAACTTTCTCTGGAAACACCATATATTTT.

This clone was observed once. The J gene is TRBJ2-5, the V gene TRBV20-1; 9 bases line up with TRBD2. J was trimmed by 4 bases and V by 3 bases; bases with no gene match: 9. The CDR3 totals 15 residues. The germline gives CDR1 DFQATT, CDR2 SNEGSKA (reference sequence). The CDR3 DNA sequence: TGCAGTGCTAGTTCGGGTAGCGGGGGCGGAGAGACCCAGTACTTC. Residues: CSASSGSGGGETQYF.

The chain carries TRBV5-4 and TRBJ2-3, with D hard to call. Germline V gene sequence: CDR1 SGHNT, CDR2 YYREEE (reference sequence). The germline V and J ends were trimmed by 3 bases and 10 bases, with 12 bases remaining between them. This CDR3 comprises 12 residues. The CDR3 reads CASSSGHMAQYF. The CDR3 DNA follows: TGTGCCAGCAGCTCAGGTCATATGGCGCAGTATTTT.

This clone was observed a few times. The chain employs TRBV6-5 and TRBJ1-1; D call uncertain. Germline values: CDR1 MNHEY, CDR2 SVGAGI. Trimming stripped 2 bases from V and 3 bases from J, with 13 bases between. This CDR3 has 15 amino acids. The CDR3 region is CASSYLAEADTEAFF. The CDR3 DNA reads TGTGCCAGCAGTTACCTGGCGGAGGCTGACACTGAAGCTTTCTTT.

Only one count was recorded for this clone. The chain couples TRBV7-2 to TRBJ2-1; maybe TRBD2 (5 bases). CDR1 and CDR2 (germline): SGHTA, FQGNSA. CDR3 size: 14 residues. Trimming pared 4 bases from V and 4 bases from J, leaving 11 bases between. CDR3 amino acids: CASSSPTGYNEQFF. Here the CDR3 DNA reads TGTGCCAGCAGCTCCCCTACGGGGTACAATGAGCAGTTCTTC.

This sequence joins TRBV12-3 or TRBV12-4 and TRBJ1-3; D not certain. V lost 4 bases and J 4 bases, leaving 8 bases between the germline ends. The CDR3 totals 13 residues. The CDR3 protein is CASSSEEGNTIYF. CDR3 DNA sequence: TGTGCCAGCAGTTCAGAGGAAGGAAACACCATATATTTT.

DNA of the CDR3: TGTGCCAGCAGTTTGGGCCGGCCCCCGGAGCAGTACTTC. It codes for CASSLGRPPEQYF. The chain joins TRBV28 to TRBJ2-7; D remains unclear. The germline V gene encodes CDR1 MDHEN and CDR2 SYDVKM. V lost 3 bases and J lost 7, with 13 bases in between. CDR3 size: 13 residues. Supplemented by reference TRBV28 and TRBJ2-7, the full variable domain reads DVKVTQSSRYLVKRTGEKVFLECVQDMDHENMFWYRQDPGLGLRLIYFSYDVKMKEKGDIPEGYSVSREKKERFSLILESASTNQTSMYLCASSLGRPPEQYFGPGTRLTVT.

This chain joins TRBV18 and TRBJ1-6; D call uncertain. This CDR3 region has 15 residues. Between the trimmed V and J ends, which lost 6 bases and 7 bases, there was a span of 16 bases. Per the germline V gene, CDR1 is KGHSH and CDR2 is LQKENI. CDR3 DNA: TGTGCCAGCTCCCCCTTAAGGAGCGGGAATTCACCCCTCCACTTT. This translates into CASSPLRSGNSPLHF.

CDR3 nucleotides: TGTGCCAGCAGGGGAACAGGTTCTGAAGCTTTCTTT. Its protein is CASRGTGSEAFF. V is TRBV7-3 and J is TRBJ1-1; D might be TRBD1 (5 bases). The CDR3 length is 12 residues. The V and J ends lost 6 bases and 6 bases respectively, with 11 bases between them. Germline CDR1 and CDR2: SGHTA and FQGTGA.

The V and J genes are TRBV28 and TRBJ1-5; D might be TRBD1 (6 bases). Germline CDR1 is MDHEN and CDR2 is SYDVKM. CDR3 length: 13 residues. V was clipped by 6 bases and J by 7 bases, with 13 bases between them. The CDR3 DNA is TGTGCCAGCAGGGTCAGGGGCTGGCAGCCCCAGCATTTT. It encodes CASRVRGWQPQHF.

This chain links TRBV11-3 with TRBJ2-7; weak D call: TRBD2 (6 bases). Deletions cut 5 bases from V and 9 bases from J, with 35 bases between. Germline CDR1 SGHNT, CDR2 YENEEA. The CDR3 totals 19 residues. CDR3 protein: CASSAPGRGGLQMYTWQYF. In DNA, the CDR3 is TGTGCCAGCAGCGCACCCGGAAGAGGCGGACTACAAATGTATACGTGGCAGTACTTC.

V usage is TRBV24-1 and J usage is TRBJ2-2; D is undetermined. The CDR3 length is 12 residues. The V end lost 9 bases, the J end lost 1 base, and 5 bases lay between the germline ends. The V gene's germline CDR1 is KGHDR and CDR2 SFDVKD. In DNA form, the CDR3 reads TGTGCCACCCGAGGGAACACCGGGGAGCTGTTTTTT. Amino acids: CATRGNTGELFF.

V and J are TRBV10-3 and TRBJ2-1; TRBD2 aligns across 7 bases. In germline, CDR1 is ENHRY, CDR2 SYGVKD. This CDR3 spans 12 amino acids. V was clipped by 2 bases and J by 8 bases; unmatched bases: 0. The CDR3 region is CAISETSDEQFF. CDR3 bases: TGTGCCATCAGTGAGACTAGCGATGAGCAGTTCTTC.

This clone was counted a few times. The chain uses TRBV5-1 and TRBJ1-6, with TRBD1 matching 7 bases. V gave up 3 bases and J gave up 10 bases; unmatched junction bases: 7. The V gene's germline CDR1 is SGHRS and CDR2 YFSETQ. CDR3 length: 14 residues. This CDR3 is CASSSGQVDSPLHF. DNA for the CDR3: TGCGCCAGCAGCTCAGGACAGGTGGACTCACCCCTCCACTTT.

The chain uses TRBV3-1 (or the pseudogene TRBV3-2) and TRBJ2-7; perhaps TRBD2 as D (5 bases). V was trimmed by 1 base and J by 5 bases, leaving 15 bases between them. The CDR3 length is 15 residues. From germline, CDR1 is LGHDT and CDR2 YNNKEL (reference sequence). Here the CDR3 reads CASSQAGVGFHEQYF. The CDR3 DNA follows: TGTGCCAGCAGCCAAGCCGGGGTGGGGTTCCACGAGCAGTACTTC.

The chain is built from TRBV19 and TRBJ2-7; 9 bases are shared with TRBD1. Germline V CDR1 and CDR2: LNHDA, SQIVND (reference sequence). The CDR3 consists of 15 residues. With 7 bases clipped from V and 2 bases from J, the junction kept 9 bases outside the gene matches. CDR3: CASKNSGTGTYEQYF. CDR3 in DNA: TGTGCCAGTAAAAACTCCGGGACAGGGACCTACGAGCAGTACTTC.

This rearrangement joins TRBV10-2 to TRBJ1-6; 7 bases map to TRBD1. V lost 2 bases to trimming and J lost 8 bases; unmatched junction nucleotides: 6. The V gene's germline CDR1 is WSHSY and CDR2 SAAADI. The CDR3 has 15 residues. CDR3 in amino acids: CASSERGQKHSPLHF. CDR3 bases: TGCGCCAGCAGTGAGAGGGGGCAAAAGCATTCACCCCTCCACTTT.

The rearrangement links TRBV28 to TRBJ2-7, with 9 bases that match TRBD2. Losses at the gene ends were 5 bases for V and 5 bases for J; bases not matched to a gene: 10. Per germline, CDR1 MDHEN and CDR2 SYDVKM. The CDR3 totals 15 residues. The CDR3 DNA follows: TGTGCCAGCAGTCCCCCCCTAGCGGGAAGGCACGAGCAGTACTTC. It encodes CASSPPLAGRHEQYF. Complete variable domain (other parts from reference TRBV28 and TRBJ2-7): DVKVTQSSRYLVKRTGEKVFLECVQDMDHENMFWYRQDPGLGLRLIYFSYDVKMKEKGDIPEGYSVSREKKERFSLILESASTNQTSMYLCASSPPLAGRHEQYFGPGTRLTVT.

V is TRBV5-6 and J is TRBJ2-7, with D tentatively TRBD1 (5 bases). The germline V gene encodes CDR1 SGHDT and CDR2 YYEEEE. V lost 5 bases, J lost 3 bases, and 15 bases lay in between. This CDR3 region has 14 residues. The CDR3 sequence is CASRRRGRNYEQYF. As DNA, the CDR3 is TGTGCCAGCAGGCGAAGGGGCAGGAACTACGAGCAGTACTTC.

This chain joins TRBV7-8 and TRBJ2-7, with D hard to call. The V gene's germline CDR1 is SGHVS and CDR2 FQNEAQ. Trimming cost V 5 bases and J 5 bases, with 13 bases left between them. CDR3 length: 13 amino acids. As DNA, the CDR3 is TGTGCCAGCAGCCTTTCTATTGAAAACGAGCAGTACTTC. Protein sequence: CASSLSIENEQYF.